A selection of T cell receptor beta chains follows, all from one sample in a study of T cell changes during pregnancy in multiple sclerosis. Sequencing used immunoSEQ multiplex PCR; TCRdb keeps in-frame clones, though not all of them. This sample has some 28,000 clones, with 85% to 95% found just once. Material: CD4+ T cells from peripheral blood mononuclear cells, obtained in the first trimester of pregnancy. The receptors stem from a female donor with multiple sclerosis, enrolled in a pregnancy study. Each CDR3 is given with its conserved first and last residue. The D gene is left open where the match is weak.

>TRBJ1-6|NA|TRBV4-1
TGCGCCAGCAGCCAAGATGCGGGATTCGGGACACCCCTCCACTTT
CASSQDAGFGTPLHF
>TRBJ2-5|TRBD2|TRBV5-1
TGCGCCAGCAGCTTCTCGCTAGCGGGGGCCCAAGAGACCCAGTACTTC
CASSFSLAGAQETQYF
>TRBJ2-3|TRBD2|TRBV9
TGTGCCAGCAGCTCCCGGACTAGCGGGGGTGGATGGGCAGATACGCAGTATTTT
CASSSRTSGGGWADTQYF
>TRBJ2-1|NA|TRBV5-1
TGCGCCAGCAGCCCTCAAGCCACTAACAATGAGCAGTTCTTC
CASSPQATNNEQFF
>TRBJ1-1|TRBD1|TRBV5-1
TGCGCCAGCTCAGGGGGGCAGAATATAATGAACACTGAAGCTTTCTTT
CASSGGQNIMNTEAFF
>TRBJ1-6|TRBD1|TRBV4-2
TGTGCCAGCAGCCGCATCGACAGGGAAAATTCACCCCTCCACTTT
CASSRIDRENSPLHF
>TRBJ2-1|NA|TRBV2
TGTGCCAGCAATAGACTAGGTTCCTACAATGAGCAGTTCTTC
CASNRLGSYNEQFF
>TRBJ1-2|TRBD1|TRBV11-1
TGTGCCAGCAGCTCGACAGGGAATGGCTACACCTTC
CASSSTGNGYTF
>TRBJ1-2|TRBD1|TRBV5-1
TGCGCCAGCAGCTGGACAGGGGGCGGCTACACCTTC
CASSWTGGGYTF
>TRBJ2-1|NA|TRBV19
TGTGCCAGTAGTAGCCGACTGGGCGGGGGCCCTCGGGACAATGAGCAGTTCTTC
CASSSRLGGGPRDNEQFF